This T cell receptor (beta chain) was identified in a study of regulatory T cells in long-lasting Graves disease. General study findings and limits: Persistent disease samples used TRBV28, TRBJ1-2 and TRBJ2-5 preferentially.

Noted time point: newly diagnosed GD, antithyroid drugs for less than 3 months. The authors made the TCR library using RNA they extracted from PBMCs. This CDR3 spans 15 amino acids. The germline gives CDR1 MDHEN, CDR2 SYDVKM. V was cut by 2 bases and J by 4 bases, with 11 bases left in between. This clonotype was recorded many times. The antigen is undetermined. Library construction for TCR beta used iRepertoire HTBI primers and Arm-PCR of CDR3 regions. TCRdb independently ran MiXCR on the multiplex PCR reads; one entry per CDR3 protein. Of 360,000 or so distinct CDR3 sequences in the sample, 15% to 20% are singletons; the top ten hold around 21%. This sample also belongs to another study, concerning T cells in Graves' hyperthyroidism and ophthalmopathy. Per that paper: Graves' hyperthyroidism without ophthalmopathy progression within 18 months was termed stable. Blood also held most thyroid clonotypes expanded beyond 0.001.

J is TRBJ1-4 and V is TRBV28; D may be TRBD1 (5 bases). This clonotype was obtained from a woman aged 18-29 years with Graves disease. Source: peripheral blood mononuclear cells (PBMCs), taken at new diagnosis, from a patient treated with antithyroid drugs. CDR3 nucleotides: TGTGCCAGCAGTTTACTAGGGGAACTTAATGAAAAACTGTTTTTT. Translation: CASSLLGELNEKLFF. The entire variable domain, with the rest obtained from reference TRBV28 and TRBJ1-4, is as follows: DVKVTQSSRYLVKRTGEKVFLECVQDMDHENMFWYRQDPGLGLRLIYFSYDVKMKEKGDIPEGYSVSREKKERFSLILESASTNQTSMYLCASSLLGELNEKLFFGSGTQLSVL.